The 12 T cell receptor beta chains below all came from one sample that was sequenced in a study of blood T cell repertoires in COVID-19. Sequenced by immunoSEQ multiplex PCR; TCRdb stores in-frame clones only, minus some. The data show 170,000 or so clones, with approximately 83% seen just once and under 3.5% held by the top ten. The sample consisted of peripheral blood. The source is a woman aged 55-69 years with acute or convalescent COVID-19.

This clone was recorded once. This chain connects TRBV6-2 or TRBV6-3 to TRBJ1-1, with TRBD1 matching over 10 bases. The CDR3 is 15 residues long. V shed 2 bases and J 5 bases; nucleotides not matched to a gene: 5. CDR1 is MNHEY and CDR2 is SVGEGT in the germline V gene. The CDR3: CASSYRGTGVTEAFF. The CDR3, as DNA: TGTGCCAGCAGTTACCGTGGGACAGGGGTTACTGAAGCTTTCTTT.

This chain uses TRBV11-3 with TRBJ2-3; possibly TRBD2 for D (5 bases). Germline assignment: CDR1 SGHNT and CDR2 YENEEA. Trimming cost V 1 base and J 0 bases, with 8 bases left between them. This CDR3 contains 15 residues. The CDR3, as DNA: TGTGCCAGCAGCTTAGGCTCGGGAAGCACAGATACGCAGTATTTT. Its protein is CASSLGSGSTDTQYF. The full variable domain, with the rest looked up from reference TRBV11-3 and TRBJ2-3, is EAGVVQSPRYKIIEKKQPVAFWCNPISGHNTLYWYLQNLGQGPELLIRYENEEAVDDSQLPKDRFSAERLKGVDSTLKIQPAELGDSAVYLCASSLGSGSTDTQYFGPGTRLTVL.

The chain uses TRBV27 and TRBJ2-4, with D uncertain. The CDR3 sequence is 13 residues long. The germline V and J ends were trimmed by 6 bases and 7 bases, with 13 bases remaining between them. Germline V gene data show CDR1 as MNHEY and CDR2 as SMNVEV (reference sequence). The CDR3 spells CASSSTHYNIQYF. Written as DNA, the CDR3 is TGTGCCAGCAGCTCGACACATTACAACATTCAGTACTTC.

V is TRBV10-3 and J is TRBJ1-6, with a weak D call TRBD1 (5 bases). The CDR3 runs 13 residues. V lost 7 bases, J lost 7 bases, and 11 bases lay in between. The V gene's germline CDR1 is ENHRY and CDR2 SYGVKD. CDR3 amino acids: CAINEQVNSPLHF. CDR3 DNA: TGTGCCATCAATGAACAGGTGAATTCACCCCTCCACTTT.

The chain has TRBV2 and TRBJ1-1; 8 bases agree with TRBD1. CDR1 is SNHLY, CDR2 FYNNEI, per germline. This CDR3 is 16 amino acids long. The junction had 9 bases not matched to a gene; V was cut back by 4 bases and J by 2 bases. The CDR3: CASSAYGQGSNTEAFF. DNA of the CDR3: TGTGCCAGCAGTGCCTATGGACAGGGTTCCAACACTGAAGCTTTCTTT.

The genes are TRBV5-8 and TRBJ1-3; no clear D gene. The germline V gene encodes CDR1 SGHTS and CDR2 YDEGEE. The CDR3 consists of 14 residues. Trimming took 0 bases from V and 2 from J, leaving 6 bases between them. The CDR3 region is CASSLGEAGNTIYF. DNA for the CDR3: TGTGCCAGCAGCTTGGGAGAGGCTGGAAACACCATATATTTT.

J is TRBJ1-4 and V is TRBV6-5; D might be TRBD1 (6 bases). Trimming took 4 bases from V and 8 from J, leaving 17 bases between them. The CDR3 consists of 15 residues. Germline V CDR1 and CDR2: MNHEY, SVGAGI. This chain's CDR3 is CASSSPRAGDEKLFF. DNA for the CDR3: TGTGCCAGCAGTTCACCTCGCGCAGGGGACGAAAAACTGTTTTTT.

This rearrangement joins TRBV23-1 to TRBJ1-4; 9 bases align to TRBD1. TRBV23-1 counts as an open reading frame of uncertain function. J was trimmed by 7 bases and V by 7 bases; bases with no gene match: 13. CDR3 length: 16 amino acids. The CDR3 region is CASISLTGTGLEKLFF. CDR3 in DNA: TGCGCCAGCATTTCTTTAACCGGGACAGGGCTTGAAAAACTGTTTTTT.

This clone was observed a single time. This rearrangement joins TRBV25-1 to TRBJ1-6, with TRBD1 as a possible D gene (5 bases). CDR1 is MGHDK and CDR2 is SYGVNS in the germline V gene. This CDR3 comprises 15 residues. Trimming took off 10 bases at V and 4 bases at J, with 17 bases between the two ends. The CDR3 region is CATQGGGVYNSPLHF. DNA for the CDR3: TGTGCCACTCAAGGCGGAGGGGTTTATAATTCACCCCTCCACTTT. The full variable domain, with the rest looked up from reference TRBV25-1 and TRBJ1-6, is EADIYQTPRYLVIGTGKKITLECSQTMGHDKMYWYQQDPGMELHLIHYSYGVNSTEKGDLSSESTVSRIRTEHFPLTLESARPSHTSQYLCATQGGGVYNSPLHFGNGTRLTVT.

The count of this clone is one. The chain uses TRBV12-3 or TRBV12-4 and TRBJ2-7, with a weak D call TRBD1 (5 bases). The CDR3 has 13 amino acids. Trimming shortened V by 2 bases and J by 7 bases, and 12 bases separated the two germline ends. CDR3 nucleotides: TGTGCCAGCAGTTTAACAGGACCCGGGGAGCAGTACTTC. Residues: CASSLTGPGEQYF.

The chain has TRBV24-1 and TRBJ1-6; the D is unclear. Germline CDR1 and CDR2: KGHDR and SFDVKD. Trimming took 8 bases from V and 3 from J, leaving 16 bases between them. The CDR3 has 16 amino acids. DNA of the CDR3: TGTGCCACCACCTCCCCCTCCGGGGTCTATAATTCACCCCTCCACTTT. This sequence encodes CATTSPSGVYNSPLHF.

The J gene is TRBJ2-1, the V gene TRBV6-6, with 11 nucleotides matching TRBD2. V was clipped by 4 bases and J by 7 bases; unmatched bases: 6. Germline V CDR1 and CDR2: MNHNY, SVGAGI (reference sequence). This CDR3 is built from 15 residues. CDR3 loop: CASSLAGGPRNEQFF. The CDR3 nucleotides read TGTGCCAGCAGTTTAGCGGGGGGGCCGCGGAATGAGCAGTTCTTC.